This T cell receptor beta chain appears in the sequencing data of a study of T cell responses to AZD1222 COVID-19 vaccine (dated by TCRdb to the early 2020s). Some background on the complete study: AZD1222 recipients with second doses at about 4 weeks or about 12 weeks were pooled, because spike-specific TCR depth and breadth did not differ between schedules. Trial participants were enrolled by age into 18-55, 56-69 and 70-plus year subgroups, with roughly 150, 30 and 60 TCR-sequenced participants respectively. TCR sequencing covered approximately 230 trial participants: about 210 given two doses of AZD1222 and about 26 given two doses of MenACWY control vaccine.

The junction shows trimming of 4 bases on V and 5 bases on J, plus 18 bases between the germline ends. The CDR3 contains 17 residues, cysteine and phenylalanine counted. Only the CDR3 DNA is retained, 51 bases long and in frame from the first base. Via the germline V gene, CDR1 is KGHSH and CDR2 LQKENI. The time point label on this specimen signifies: baseline before first vaccination. Vaccinee samples were obtained from the UK trials COV001 and COV002, which included a single-blind randomized controlled phase 2/3 trial of AZD1222 (ChAdOx1 nCoV-19) in healthy adults. For TCRbeta chain sequencing, PBMC samples were collected from trial participants at day 0 and at day 28 after the second dose. The CDR3 regions of human TCRbeta chains were subjected to immunosequencing. For the original study's pipeline: TCRs in the repertoires were matched against a reference library of SARS-CoV-2-specific TCRs that had been generated with the MIRA antigen-specificity platform. Breadth was defined as the fraction of unique TCRs that were SARS-CoV-2-associated, and depth was defined as the fraction of total T cells that were SARS-CoV-2-associated. Each spike-specific TCR was assigned to its reactive spike region and to a CD4 or CD8 class using the MIRA data. Log10-transformed breadth and depth values were compared by one-way ANOVA with Sidak's multiple comparisons tests. Drawn from immuneACCESS, this table holds only the in-frame rearrangements with V and J called that TCRdb kept. Clones are partly lost; checked studies trace under half to an unresolved V gene and leave the rest unexplained. That table gives V, J and clone size, and the DNA gave D and trimming. This sample lists about 170,000 clones; roughly 93% were detected once. The ten largest clones add up to approximately 4% of the sample.

Points the paper makes about the study in general: In the small 56-69-year group, the increase in depth fell short of significance, most likely because of low power. Because no day 14 peak-response samples were available, the repertoires could be characterized only after the peak T cell response. Reportedly, close to half of the unique spike-specific TCRs recognized epitopes lying outside the regions that are mutated in the B.1.351 and B.1.1.7 variants. Participants were mostly white British and included more females than males, and it was suggested by the authors that clonal diversity may have been underestimated. After two AZD1222 doses, spike-specific TCR breadth and depth were significantly higher than at day 0 and than in MenACWY recipients. The whole spike protein was spanned by vaccine-associated CD4 TCRs, and dominant responses were seen in regions 160-218 and 743-854. Conclusions about previously exposed vaccinees are limited because only six or seven AZD1222 recipients were SARS-CoV-2 seropositive at baseline.

Points on this clone: Its cognate antigen has yet to be identified. Base qualities were left out, and no much larger clone turns up one base away.

The receptor's source is an adult in good health. The V and J genes are TRBV18 and TRBJ1-6, with a weak D call of TRBD1 (6 bases match). The sample here was peripheral blood, taken on day 0 of AZD1222 vaccination. The sequenced DNA: TGTGCCAGCTCACTCAGAGGTCCAGGGGCTGATAATTCACCCCTCCACTTT. Its coded protein is CASSLRGPGADNSPLHF.